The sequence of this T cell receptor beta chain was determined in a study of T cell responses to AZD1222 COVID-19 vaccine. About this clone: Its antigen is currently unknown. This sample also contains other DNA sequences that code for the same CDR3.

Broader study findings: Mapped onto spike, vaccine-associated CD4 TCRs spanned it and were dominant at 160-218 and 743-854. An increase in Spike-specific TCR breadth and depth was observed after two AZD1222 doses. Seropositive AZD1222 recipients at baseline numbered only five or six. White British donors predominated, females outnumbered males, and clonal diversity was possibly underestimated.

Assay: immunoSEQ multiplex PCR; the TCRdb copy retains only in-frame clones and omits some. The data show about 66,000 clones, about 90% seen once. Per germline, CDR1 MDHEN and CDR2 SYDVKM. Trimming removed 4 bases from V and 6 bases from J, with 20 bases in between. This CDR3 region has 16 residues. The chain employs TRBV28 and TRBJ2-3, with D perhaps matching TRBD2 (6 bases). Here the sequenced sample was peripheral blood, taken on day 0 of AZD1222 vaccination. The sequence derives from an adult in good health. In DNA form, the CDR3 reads TGTGCCAGCAGTTCCCCCCCCGGGAGAAACACGGATACGCAGTATTTT. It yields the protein CASSSPPGRNTDTQYF.